The rows below give T cell receptor beta chains drawn from one sample of a study of blood T cell repertoires in COVID-19. Clones were sequenced by immunoSEQ multiplex PCR, and TCRdb holds only the in-frame ones, with some missing. The sample holds over 200,000 clones; approximately 84% are singletons and the top ten take about 15%. The sample comprised PBMCs or T cells enriched from blood (not recorded which). These receptors all stem from a middle-aged man who had recovered from COVID-19. CDR3s include the opening cysteine and the closing phenylalanine or tryptophan. D genes are given only for firm matches. Not all rows give a size; the values are once, few, many and, for expanded clones, a class.

size: -
V: TRBV5-8
J: TRBJ1-2
D: -
CDR3: CASSTPGTSTLYGYTF
DNA: TGTGCCAGCAGCACTCCCGGGACATCGACCCTCTATGGCTACACCTTC

size: -
V: TRBV28
J: TRBJ2-5
D: -
CDR3: CASSAAAGYQETQYF
DNA: TGTGCCAGCAGCGCAGCCGCAGGGTACCAAGAGACCCAGTACTTC

size: -
V: TRBV19
J: TRBJ2-1
D: -
CDR3: CASSTLRNEQFF
DNA: TGTGCCAGTAGTACCTTGCGAAATGAGCAGTTCTTC

size: -
V: TRBV7-9
J: TRBJ2-1
D: TRBD2
CDR3: CASSPTTSSYNEQFF
DNA: TGTGCCAGCAGCCCTACGACTAGCAGTTACAATGAGCAGTTCTTC

size: -
V: TRBV7-9
J: TRBJ2-5
D: TRBD2
CDR3: CASHSGRGETQYF
DNA: TGTGCCAGCCATAGCGGGAGAGGAGAGACCCAGTACTTC

size: -
V: TRBV7-9
J: TRBJ2-1
D: TRBD2
CDR3: CASSHGLAEYNEQFF
DNA: TGTGCCAGCAGCCACGGACTAGCGGAATACAATGAGCAGTTCTTC

size: -
V: TRBV27
J: TRBJ1-1
D: -
CDR3: CASSQARGGSEAFF
DNA: TGTGCCAGCAGCCAAGCCCGGGGAGGGTCAGAAGCTTTCTTT

size: -
V: TRBV28
J: TRBJ1-5
D: -
CDR3: CASSTVQGRDQPQHF
DNA: TGTGCCAGCAGCACCGTACAGGGACGCGATCAGCCCCAGCATTTT

size: -
V: TRBV5-5
J: TRBJ2-5
D: TRBD2
CDR3: CASSLEWGGDWPYF
DNA: TGTGCCAGCAGCTTGGAGTGGGGAGGGGACTGGCCGTACTTC

size: -
V: TRBV14
J: TRBJ2-5
D: TRBD2
CDR3: CASSRWEGRETQYF
DNA: TGTGCCAGCAGCCGGTGGGAGGGCCGTGAGACCCAGTACTTC

size: -
V: TRBV14
J: TRBJ1-6
D: -
CDR3: CASSHSRQAGSPLHF
DNA: TGTGCCAGCAGCCATTCACGACAGGCAGGATCACCCCTCCACTTT

size: -
V: TRBV12-3/TRBV12-4
J: TRBJ1-1
D: -
CDR3: CASSLRGSEAFF
DNA: TGTGCCAGCAGTCTCAGGGGATCTGAAGCTTTCTTT

size: -
V: TRBV5-8
J: TRBJ2-3
D: TRBD2
CDR3: CASSFLAGGSTDTQYF
DNA: TGTGCCAGCAGCTTTCTAGCGGGGGGGAGCACAGATACGCAGTATTTT

size: few
V: TRBV2
J: TRBJ1-6
D: -
CDR3: CASSERGTRKDNSPLHF
DNA: TGTGCCAGCAGTGAAAGGGGGACTAGGAAAGATAATTCACCCCTCCACTTT

size: -
V: TRBV6-5
J: TRBJ2-3
D: TRBD2
CDR3: CASSPVAGDTQYF
DNA: TGTGCCAGCAGTCCCGTAGCGGGAGATACGCAGTATTTT

size: few
V: TRBV4-1
J: TRBJ1-1
D: TRBD1
CDR3: CASSRGQSTEAFF
DNA: TGCGCCAGCAGCCGGGGACAGTCAACTGAAGCTTTCTTT

size: -
V: TRBV2
J: TRBJ2-3
D: TRBD2
CDR3: CASSGSLAVRDTQYF
DNA: TGTGCCAGCAGTGGATCACTAGCGGTCCGGGATACGCAGTATTTT